What follows describes a single T cell receptor beta chain. This sample is drawn from a study of blood T cell repertoires in COVID-19. Background on the study: Some COVID-19 samples were acute and others convalescent; all came from the United States, Italy and Spain.

The CDR3 has 14 amino acids. CDR1 is GTSNPN and CDR2 is SVGIG in the germline V gene (reference sequence). V was pared by 5 bases and J by 4 bases, with 17 bases between. Some clones are missing from TCRdb's copy, which holds only in-frame ones; the method was immunoSEQ multiplex PCR. This table holds 85,000 to 95,000 clones, roughly 86% found once. This clonotype was obtained from a human donor with acute or convalescent COVID-19. The donor label of this sample is uncertain. This chain joins TRBV30 and TRBJ1-1; TRBD1 is a possible D gene (6 bases). The sequenced material came from peripheral blood. The CDR3: CAWEPQGQGTEAFF. CDR3 coding DNA: TGTGCCTGGGAGCCCCAGGGGCAGGGCACTGAAGCTTTCTTT.